The present entry profiles one TCR beta chain with its context. Antigen: not known. This record belongs to a study of response to subunit inactivated influenza vaccine. TCRdb analysed the RT-PCR reads with MiXCR anew, one entry per CDR3 protein. The sample yields around 580,000 distinct CDR3 sequences, 14% seen once. This CDR3 has 15 amino acids. Trimming cost V 5 bases and J 1 base; bases outside gene matches: 5. Germline CDR1 is ENHRY and CDR2 is SYGVKD. General observations from the study: Authors suggested each seasonal flu vaccination may recruit only limited numbers of new T cells.

Source: PBMCs from blood, taken 11 to 12 days after vaccination. The genes are TRBV10-3 and TRBJ2-7; 10 bases are shared with TRBD1. The sequence was obtained from a man aged 50 or older who received an inactivated influenza vaccine. CDR3 residues: CAISPGTGESYEQYF. CDR3 DNA: TGTGCCATCAGTCCAGGGACAGGGGAGTCCTACGAGCAGTACTTC.